These 10 T cell receptor beta chains were sequenced from one sample in a study of T cells after yellow fever vaccination. Each CDR3 protein gets one entry after TCRdb re-called the 5' RACE reads with MiXCR. The data show around 200,000 distinct CDR3 sequences, with about 11% seen just once and around 34% held by the top ten. The sequenced sample was CD8+ T cells sorted from PBMCs, obtained 15 days after the yellow fever booster vaccination. The origin of the receptors is a man aged 18 to 29 who received the YFV17D yellow fever vaccine.

This clonotype was detected only a few times. The rearrangement links TRBV28 to TRBJ2-7; D unclear. CDR1 and CDR2 (germline): MDHEN, SYDVKM. There are 14 residues in the CDR3. V shed 3 bases and J shed 2 bases, with 11 bases lying between them. The CDR3 protein is CASSFVGEAYEQYF. As DNA, the CDR3 is TGTGCCAGCAGTTTTGTTGGTGAAGCCTACGAGCAGTACTTC.

The chain couples TRBV6-5 to TRBJ2-1; D might be TRBD1 (6 bases). The CDR3 is made up of 14 amino acids. Trimming cost V 0 bases and J 5 bases, with 8 bases left between them. CDR1 and CDR2 from the germline V gene are MNHEY and SVGAGI. In DNA, the CDR3 is TGTGCCAGCAGTTACTCCGGACAGAACAATGAGCAGTTCTTC. Its protein product is CASSYSGQNNEQFF.

The CDR3, as DNA: TGTGCCAGCAGCCAAGATTCATTTCAGGTTCCAGATACGCAGTATTTT. Translated, it gives CASSQDSFQVPDTQYF. This rearrangement joins TRBV14 to TRBJ2-3; no reliable D call. This CDR3 spans 16 amino acids. Germline V lookup: CDR1 SGHDN, CDR2 FVKESK. V dropped 0 bases and J dropped 4 bases, with 14 bases sitting between them.

This rearrangement joins TRBV15 to TRBJ2-2, with TRBD2 matching over 10 bases. CDR3 length: 16 residues. Looked up from germline, CDR1 is LNHNV and CDR2 is YYDKDF (reference sequence). V shed 3 bases and J 5 bases; nucleotides not matched to a gene: 6. For the CDR3, the DNA is TGTGCCACCAGCAGTCGGGGTAGCGGGGGGACCGGGGAGCTGTTTTTT. Its translation is CATSSRGSGGTGELFF.

This clonotype has more than one count but fewer than ten. The chain combines TRBV4-3 with TRBJ2-1, with 8 nucleotides matching TRBD1. CDR1 is LGHNA, CDR2 YSLEER, per germline. The CDR3 consists of 17 residues. Trimming removed 1 base from V and 5 bases from J; junction bases left unmatched: 10. CDR3 residues: CASSQVLSAGGNNEQFF. CDR3 nucleotide sequence: TGCGCCAGCAGCCAAGTGCTTTCGGCAGGGGGCAACAATGAGCAGTTCTTC.

CDR3 DNA sequence: TGTGCCAGCAGCCCCCTGGGGGGTTCCTACAATGAGCAGTTCTTC. As protein: CASSPLGGSYNEQFF. The chain is built from TRBV3-1 and TRBJ2-1; the D gene is possibly TRBD2 (6 bases). Trimming took off 4 bases at V and 1 base at J, with 11 bases between the two ends. Germline CDR1 and CDR2: LGHDT and YNNKEL (reference sequence). The CDR3 extends over 15 amino acids.

The V gene is TRBV5-1, the J gene TRBJ1-2, with a possible D match to TRBD1 (6 bases). Germline assignment: CDR1 SGHRS and CDR2 YFSETQ. The CDR3 is 15 residues long. V was cut by 4 bases and J by 1 base, with 14 bases left in between. The CDR3 DNA reads TGCGCCAGCAGCCCCACCGGGGGCTTTAACTATGGCTACACCTTC. Amino acids: CASSPTGGFNYGYTF.

Remarks on this clonotype: At one of its ends the junction is not consistent with the germline gene, which may arise from a read error. V is TRBV29-1 and J is TRBJ2-2; TRBD2 is a possible D gene (5 bases). The CDR3 runs to 11 residues. Germline values: CDR1 SQVTM, CDR2 ANQGSEA. CDR3 protein: CSVESTGVLFF. The DNA of the CDR3 is TGCAGCGTTGAAAGCACCGGGGTGCTGTTTTTT.

This clonotype was seen just once. The chain combines TRBV4-2 with TRBJ1-5; D remains unclear. The CDR3 is made up of 15 amino acids. V was clipped by 1 base and J by 5 bases, with 12 bases between them. Germline V lookup: CDR1 LGHNA, CDR2 YNFKEQ. For the CDR3, the DNA is TGTGCCAGCAGCCAAGTCCCCGGGGAATATCAGCCCCAGCATTTT. This encodes CASSQVPGEYQPQHF.

This clonotype showed up just a few times. CDR3 loop: CASSSLSGTRNTQYF. In DNA, the CDR3 is TGTGCCAGCAGCTCGCTATCAGGGACTCGAAATACGCAGTATTTT. This sequence joins TRBV7-9 and TRBJ2-3; a weak D match, TRBD2 (6 bases). Germline V CDR1 and CDR2: SEHNR, FQNEAQ (reference sequence). The CDR3 runs to 15 residues. The V and J ends lost 4 bases and 7 bases respectively, with 18 bases between them.